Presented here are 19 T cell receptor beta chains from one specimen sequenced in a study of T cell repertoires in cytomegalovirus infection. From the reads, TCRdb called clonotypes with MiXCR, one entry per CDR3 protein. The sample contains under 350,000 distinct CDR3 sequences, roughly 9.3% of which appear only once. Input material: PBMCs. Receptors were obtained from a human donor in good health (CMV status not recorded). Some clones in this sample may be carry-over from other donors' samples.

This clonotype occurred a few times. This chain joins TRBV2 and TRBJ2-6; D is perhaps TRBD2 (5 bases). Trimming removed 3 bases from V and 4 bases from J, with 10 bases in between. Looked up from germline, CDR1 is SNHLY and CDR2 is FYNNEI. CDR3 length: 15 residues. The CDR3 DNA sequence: TGTGCCAGCAGTGATAGCGCAGTGGGGGCCAACGTCCTGACTTTC. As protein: CASSDSAVGANVLTF.

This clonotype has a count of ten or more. DNA of the CDR3: TGTGCCAGCAGCCAAGAACGACAGCTCTATGGCTACACCTTC. Translated, it gives CASSQERQLYGYTF. The J gene is TRBJ1-2, the V gene TRBV4-2, with D tentatively TRBD1 (5 bases). Trimming pared 0 bases from V and 4 bases from J, leaving 9 bases between. CDR3 length: 14 amino acids. Germline CDR1 and CDR2: LGHNA and YNFKEQ.

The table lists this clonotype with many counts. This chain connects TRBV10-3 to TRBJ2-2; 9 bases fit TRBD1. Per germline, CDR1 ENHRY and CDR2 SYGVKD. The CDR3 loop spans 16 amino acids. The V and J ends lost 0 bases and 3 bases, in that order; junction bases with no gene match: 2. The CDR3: CAISESRTGDTGELFF. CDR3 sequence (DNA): TGTGCCATCAGTGAGTCAAGGACAGGGGACACCGGGGAGCTGTTTTTT.

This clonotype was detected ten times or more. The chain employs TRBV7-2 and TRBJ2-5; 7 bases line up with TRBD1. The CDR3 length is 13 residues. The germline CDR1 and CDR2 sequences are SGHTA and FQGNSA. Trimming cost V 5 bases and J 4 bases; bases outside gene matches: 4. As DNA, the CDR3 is TGTGCCAGCAGCCAACAGGGGAGAGAGACCCAGTACTTC. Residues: CASSQQGRETQYF.

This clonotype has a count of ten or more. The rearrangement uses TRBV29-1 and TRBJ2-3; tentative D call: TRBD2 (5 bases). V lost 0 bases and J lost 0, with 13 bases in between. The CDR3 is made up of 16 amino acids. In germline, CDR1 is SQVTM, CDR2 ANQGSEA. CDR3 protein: CSVEDRRVSSTDTQYF. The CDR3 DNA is TGCAGCGTTGAAGACCGGCGGGTGTCTAGCACAGATACGCAGTATTTT.

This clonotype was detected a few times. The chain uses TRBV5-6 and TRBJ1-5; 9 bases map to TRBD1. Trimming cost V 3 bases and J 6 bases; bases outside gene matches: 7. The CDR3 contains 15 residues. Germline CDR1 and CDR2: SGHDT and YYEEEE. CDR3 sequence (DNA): TGTGCCAGCAGCTCCGGGACAGGGAAGGGTCAGCCCCAGCATTTT. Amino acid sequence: CASSSGTGKGQPQHF.

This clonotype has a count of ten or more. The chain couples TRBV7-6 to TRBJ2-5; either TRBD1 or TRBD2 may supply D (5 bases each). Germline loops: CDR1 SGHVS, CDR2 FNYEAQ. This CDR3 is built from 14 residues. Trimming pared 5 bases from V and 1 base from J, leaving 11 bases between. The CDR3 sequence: CASSAGTAQETQYF. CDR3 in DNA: TGTGCCAGCAGCGCTGGGACGGCCCAAGAGACCCAGTACTTC.

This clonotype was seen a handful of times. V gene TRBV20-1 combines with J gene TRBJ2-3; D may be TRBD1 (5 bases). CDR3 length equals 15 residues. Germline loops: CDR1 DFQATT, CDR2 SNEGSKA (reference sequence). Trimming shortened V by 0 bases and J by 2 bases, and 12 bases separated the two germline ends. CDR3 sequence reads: CSARDQGQYTDTQYF. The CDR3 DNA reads TGCAGTGCTAGAGATCAGGGCCAGTACACAGATACGCAGTATTTT.

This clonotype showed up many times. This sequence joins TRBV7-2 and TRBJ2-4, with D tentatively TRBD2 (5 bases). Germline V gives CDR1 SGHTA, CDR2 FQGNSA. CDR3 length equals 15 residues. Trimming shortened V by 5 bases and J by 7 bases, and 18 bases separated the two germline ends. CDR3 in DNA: TGTGCCAGCAGCCCCCGGGGAATTTCGTCGAACATTCAGTACTTC. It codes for CASSPRGISSNIQYF.

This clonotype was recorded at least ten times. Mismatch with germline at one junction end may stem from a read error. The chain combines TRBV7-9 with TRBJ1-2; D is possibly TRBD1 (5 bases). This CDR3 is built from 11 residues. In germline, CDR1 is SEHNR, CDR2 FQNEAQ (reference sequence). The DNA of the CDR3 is TGTGCCAGCCAGGGTAACGATGGCTACACCTTC. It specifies CASQGNDGYTF.

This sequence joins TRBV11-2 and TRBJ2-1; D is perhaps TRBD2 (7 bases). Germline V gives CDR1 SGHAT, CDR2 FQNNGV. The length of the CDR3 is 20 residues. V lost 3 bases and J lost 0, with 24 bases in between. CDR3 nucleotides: TGTGCCAGCAGCTTTTTTTCGGTGTTGGGGGGGGCGGTCTCCTACAATGAGCAGTTCTTC. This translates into CASSFFSVLGGAVSYNEQFF. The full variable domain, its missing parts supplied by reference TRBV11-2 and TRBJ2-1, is EAGVAQSPRYKIIEKRQSVAFWCNPISGHATLYWYQQILGQGPKLLIQFQNNGVVDDSQLPKDRFSAERLKGVDSTLKIQPAKLEDSAVYLCASSFFSVLGGAVSYNEQFFGPGTRLTVL.

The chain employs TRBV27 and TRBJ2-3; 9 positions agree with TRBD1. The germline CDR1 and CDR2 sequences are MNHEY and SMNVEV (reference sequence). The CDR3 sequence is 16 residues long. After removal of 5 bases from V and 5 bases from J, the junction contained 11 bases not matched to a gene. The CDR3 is CASSGRTGAGIDTQYF. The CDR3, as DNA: TGTGCCAGCAGTGGGCGGACAGGGGCGGGCATAGATACGCAGTATTTT.

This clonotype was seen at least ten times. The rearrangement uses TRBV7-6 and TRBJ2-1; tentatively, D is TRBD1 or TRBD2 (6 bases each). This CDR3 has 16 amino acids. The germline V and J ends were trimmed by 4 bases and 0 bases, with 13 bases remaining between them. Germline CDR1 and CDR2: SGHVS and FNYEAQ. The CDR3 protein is CASSSGGPNSYNEQFF. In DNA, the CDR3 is TGTGCCAGCAGCTCTGGGGGGCCAAACTCCTACAATGAGCAGTTCTTC.

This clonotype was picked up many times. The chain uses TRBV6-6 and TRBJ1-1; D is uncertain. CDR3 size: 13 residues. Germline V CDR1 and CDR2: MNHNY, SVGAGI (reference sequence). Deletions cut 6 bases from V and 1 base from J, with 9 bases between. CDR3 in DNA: TGTGCCAGCAGGGGAACAGCGAACACTGAAGCTTTCTTT. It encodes CASRGTANTEAFF.

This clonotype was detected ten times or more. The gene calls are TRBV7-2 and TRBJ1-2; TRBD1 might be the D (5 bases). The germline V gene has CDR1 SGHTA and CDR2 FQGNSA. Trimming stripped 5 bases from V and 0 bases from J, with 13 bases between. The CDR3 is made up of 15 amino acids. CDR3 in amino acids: CASSPTAITNYGYTF. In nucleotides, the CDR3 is TGTGCCAGCAGCCCGACAGCGATTACTAACTATGGCTACACCTTC.

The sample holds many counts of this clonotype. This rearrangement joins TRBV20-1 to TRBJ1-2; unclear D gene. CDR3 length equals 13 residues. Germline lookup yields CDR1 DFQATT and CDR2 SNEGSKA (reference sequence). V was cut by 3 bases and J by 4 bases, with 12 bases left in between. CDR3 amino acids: CSASWSSSYGYTF. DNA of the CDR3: TGCAGTGCTAGTTGGTCGAGCTCCTATGGCTACACCTTC.

In DNA form, the CDR3 reads TGTGCCAGCAGCCCAGCCTTAATAAGGACAGGGGGTGAAGAGTGGGGCTACACCTTC. Translated: CASSPALIRTGGEEWGYTF. This chain links TRBV7-9 with TRBJ1-2; 10 bases agree with TRBD1. The CDR3 covers 19 residues. The germline V gene encodes CDR1 SEHNR and CDR2 FQNEAQ (reference sequence). The V and J ends lost 5 bases and 8 bases, in that order; junction bases with no gene match: 23.

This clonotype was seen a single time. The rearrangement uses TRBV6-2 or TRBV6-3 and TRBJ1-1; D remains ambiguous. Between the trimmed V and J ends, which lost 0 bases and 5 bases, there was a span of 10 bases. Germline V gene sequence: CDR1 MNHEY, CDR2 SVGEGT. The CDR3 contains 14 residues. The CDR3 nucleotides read TGTGCCAGCAGTTACTCGCGCGGGAAAACTGAAGCTTTCTTT. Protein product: CASSYSRGKTEAFF.

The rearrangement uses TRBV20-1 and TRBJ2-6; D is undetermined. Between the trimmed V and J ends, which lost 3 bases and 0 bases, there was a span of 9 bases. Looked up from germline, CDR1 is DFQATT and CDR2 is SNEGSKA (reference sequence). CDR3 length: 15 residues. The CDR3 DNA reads TGCAGTGCTAGGCTGGGGTACTCTGGGGCCAACGTCCTGACTTTC. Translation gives CSARLGYSGANVLTF.